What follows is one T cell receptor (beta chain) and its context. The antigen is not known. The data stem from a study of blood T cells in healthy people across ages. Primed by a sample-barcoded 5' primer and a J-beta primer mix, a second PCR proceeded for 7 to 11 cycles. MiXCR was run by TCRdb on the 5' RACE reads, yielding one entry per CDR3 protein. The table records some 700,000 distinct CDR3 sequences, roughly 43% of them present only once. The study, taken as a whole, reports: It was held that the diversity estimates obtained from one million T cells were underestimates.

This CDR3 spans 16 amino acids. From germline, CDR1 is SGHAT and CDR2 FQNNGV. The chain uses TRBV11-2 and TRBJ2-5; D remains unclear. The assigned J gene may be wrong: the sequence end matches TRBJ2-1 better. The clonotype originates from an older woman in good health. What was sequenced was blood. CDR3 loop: CASSLTPTPYQETQFF. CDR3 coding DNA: TGTGCCAGCAGCTTAACCCCAACACCGTACCAAGAGACCCAGTTCTTC.